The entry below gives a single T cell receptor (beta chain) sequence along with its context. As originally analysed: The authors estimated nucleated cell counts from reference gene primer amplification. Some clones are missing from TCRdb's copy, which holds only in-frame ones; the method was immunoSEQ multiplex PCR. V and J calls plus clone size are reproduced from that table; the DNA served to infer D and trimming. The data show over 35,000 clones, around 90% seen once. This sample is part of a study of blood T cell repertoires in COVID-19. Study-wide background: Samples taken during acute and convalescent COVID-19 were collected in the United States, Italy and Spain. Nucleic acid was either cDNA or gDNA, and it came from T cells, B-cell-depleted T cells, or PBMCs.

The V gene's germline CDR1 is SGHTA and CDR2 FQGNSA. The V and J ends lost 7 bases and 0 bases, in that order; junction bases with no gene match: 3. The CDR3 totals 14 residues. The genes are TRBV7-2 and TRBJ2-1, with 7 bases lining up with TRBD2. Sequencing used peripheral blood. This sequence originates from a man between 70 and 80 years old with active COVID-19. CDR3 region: CASKGGSSYNEQFF. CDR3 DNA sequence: TGTGCCAGCAAAGGCGGGAGCTCCTACAATGAGCAGTTCTTC.